The rows below give T cell receptor beta chains drawn from one sample of a study of CD8 T cells in Susac syndrome. TCRdb fed the immunoSEQ multiplex PCR reads into MiXCR, producing one record per CDR3 protein. The sample shows about 190,000 distinct CDR3 sequences, 90% to 96% of them seen only once. The specimen was CD4+ T cells from PBMCs. These receptor sequences come from a human donor with Susac syndrome. The CDR3 runs from the conserved cysteine through the conserved F or W.

>TRBV3-1|TRBJ2-2
CASRRRVSGELFF
>TRBV4-3|TRBJ1-4
CASSQDLSGTGNHEKLFF
>TRBV12-3/TRBV12-4|TRBJ2-5
CASSPKKPGLAGIVAQYF
>TRBV20-1|TRBJ2-7
CSARLPGVATYEQYF
>TRBV20-1|TRBJ2-5
CSASEGSGQETQYF
>TRBV7-2|TRBJ1-1
CASSLLDGNTEAFF
>TRBV6-5|TRBJ2-3
CASSPTSGGKDTQYF
>TRBV6-5|TRBJ1-1
CASSSPTGEAFF
>TRBV14|TRBJ2-1
CASSPWTSREQFF
>TRBV14|TRBJ2-5
CASSPVLRGGETQYF
>TRBV30|TRBJ2-7
CAWSVLQSYEQYF
>TRBV7-9|TRBJ1-6
CASSISVQMDSPLHF
>TRBV20-1|TRBJ1-2
CSAREWTANYGYTF
>TRBV4-2|TRBJ2-1
CASSQDGSGGANEQFF
>TRBV12-5|TRBJ1-2
CASGLVQTGGGYGYTF
>TRBV24-1|TRBJ2-3
CATSDPGQVSTDTQYF
>TRBV18|TRBJ2-5
CASSESGGQETQYF
>TRBV12-3/TRBV12-4|TRBJ2-7
CASSLRLLGDEQYF
>TRBV29-1|TRBJ2-7
CSVLGGRVSPYEQYF
>TRBV9|TRBJ1-2
CASSVGLANYGYTF
>TRBV7-9|TRBJ2-7
CASSFTSSYEQYF
>TRBV5-4|TRBJ2-5
CASSLPPLEETQYF